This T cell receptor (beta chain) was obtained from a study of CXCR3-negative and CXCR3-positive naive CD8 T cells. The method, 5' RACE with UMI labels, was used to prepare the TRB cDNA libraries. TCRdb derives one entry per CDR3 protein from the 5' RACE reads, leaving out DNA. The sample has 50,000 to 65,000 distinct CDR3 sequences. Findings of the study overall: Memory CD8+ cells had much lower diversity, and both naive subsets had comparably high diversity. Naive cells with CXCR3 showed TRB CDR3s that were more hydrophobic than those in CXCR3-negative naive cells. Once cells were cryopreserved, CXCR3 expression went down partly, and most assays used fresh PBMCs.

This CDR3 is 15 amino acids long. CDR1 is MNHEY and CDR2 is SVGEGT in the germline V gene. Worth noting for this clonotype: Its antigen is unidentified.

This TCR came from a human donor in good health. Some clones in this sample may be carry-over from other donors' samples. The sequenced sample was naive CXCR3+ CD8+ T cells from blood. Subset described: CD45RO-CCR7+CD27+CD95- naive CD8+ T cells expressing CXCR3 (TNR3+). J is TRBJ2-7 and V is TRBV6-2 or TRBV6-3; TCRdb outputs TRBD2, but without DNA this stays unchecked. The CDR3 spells CASSYFFSGSAEQYF.